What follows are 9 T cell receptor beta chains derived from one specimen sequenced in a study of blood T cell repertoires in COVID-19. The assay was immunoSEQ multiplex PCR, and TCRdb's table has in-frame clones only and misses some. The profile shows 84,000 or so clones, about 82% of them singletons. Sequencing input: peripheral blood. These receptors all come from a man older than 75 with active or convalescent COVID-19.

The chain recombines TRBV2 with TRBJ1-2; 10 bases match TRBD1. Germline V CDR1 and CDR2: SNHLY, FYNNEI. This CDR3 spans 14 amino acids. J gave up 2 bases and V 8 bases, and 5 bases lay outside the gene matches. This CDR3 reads CASGWDRGNYGYTF. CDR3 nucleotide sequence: TGTGCCAGCGGGTGGGACAGGGGAAACTATGGCTACACCTTC.

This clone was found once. CDR3 residues: CASTRTNTDTQYF. CDR3 sequence (DNA): TGTGCCAGTACCCGAACAAACACAGATACGCAGTATTTT. The V and J genes are TRBV19 and TRBJ2-3; D remains ambiguous. CDR1 is LNHDA and CDR2 is SQIVND in the germline V gene (reference sequence). This CDR3 region has 13 residues. Trimming took off 7 bases at V and 2 bases at J, with 10 bases between the two ends.

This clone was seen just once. The CDR3 reads CASSWAGGPGTDTQYF. The DNA for the CDR3 is TGTGCCAGCAGTTGGGCGGGAGGACCTGGCACAGATACGCAGTATTTT. The chain couples TRBV7-2 to TRBJ2-3; 8 positions agree with TRBD2. The V gene's germline CDR1 is SGHTA and CDR2 FQGNSA. The CDR3 totals 16 residues. V shed 6 bases, J shed 1 base, and the junction held 9 bases outside the gene matches.

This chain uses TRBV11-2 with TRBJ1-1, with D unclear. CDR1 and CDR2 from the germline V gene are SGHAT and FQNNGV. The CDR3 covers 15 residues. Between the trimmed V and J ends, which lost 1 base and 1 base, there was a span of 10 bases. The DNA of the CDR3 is TGTGCCAGCAGCTTAGGTCTGAGGGAGAACACTGAAGCTTTCTTT. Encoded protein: CASSLGLRENTEAFF.

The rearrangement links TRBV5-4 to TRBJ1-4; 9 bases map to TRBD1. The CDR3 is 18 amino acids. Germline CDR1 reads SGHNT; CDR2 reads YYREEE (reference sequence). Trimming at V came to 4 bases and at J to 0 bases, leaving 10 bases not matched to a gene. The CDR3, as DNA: TGTGCCAGCAGCCAGAAAACAGGGGGCCCCGCAACTAATGAAAAACTGTTTTTT. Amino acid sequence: CASSQKTGGPATNEKLFF.

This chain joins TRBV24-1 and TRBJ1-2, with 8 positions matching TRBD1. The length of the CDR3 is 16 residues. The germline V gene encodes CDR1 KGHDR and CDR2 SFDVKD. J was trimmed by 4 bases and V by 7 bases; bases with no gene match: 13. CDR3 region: CATRPRPGGGRYGYTF. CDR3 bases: TGTGCCACCAGACCGAGGCCAGGGGGCGGACGCTATGGCTACACCTTC.

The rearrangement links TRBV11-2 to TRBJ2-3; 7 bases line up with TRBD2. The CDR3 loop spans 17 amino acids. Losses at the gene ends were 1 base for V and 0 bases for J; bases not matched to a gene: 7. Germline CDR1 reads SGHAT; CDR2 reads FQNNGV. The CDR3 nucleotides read TGTGCCAGCAGCTTAGGGACTAGGGGACCCAGCACAGATACGCAGTATTTT. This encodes CASSLGTRGPSTDTQYF.

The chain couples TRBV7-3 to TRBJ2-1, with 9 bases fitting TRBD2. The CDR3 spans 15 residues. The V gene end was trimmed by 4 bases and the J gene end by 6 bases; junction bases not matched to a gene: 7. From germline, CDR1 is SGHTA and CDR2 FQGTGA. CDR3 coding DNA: TGTGCCAGCAGCTCAACGGGACTAGCATTCAATGAGCAGTTCTTC. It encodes CASSSTGLAFNEQFF.

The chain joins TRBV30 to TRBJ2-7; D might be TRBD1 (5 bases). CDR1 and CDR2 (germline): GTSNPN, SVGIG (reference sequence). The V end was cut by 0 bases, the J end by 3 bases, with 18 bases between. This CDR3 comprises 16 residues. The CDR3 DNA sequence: TGTGCCTGGAGTGTACGTAGAAGGGGAATTAGCTACGAGCAGTACGTC. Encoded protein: CAWSVRRRGISYEQYV.